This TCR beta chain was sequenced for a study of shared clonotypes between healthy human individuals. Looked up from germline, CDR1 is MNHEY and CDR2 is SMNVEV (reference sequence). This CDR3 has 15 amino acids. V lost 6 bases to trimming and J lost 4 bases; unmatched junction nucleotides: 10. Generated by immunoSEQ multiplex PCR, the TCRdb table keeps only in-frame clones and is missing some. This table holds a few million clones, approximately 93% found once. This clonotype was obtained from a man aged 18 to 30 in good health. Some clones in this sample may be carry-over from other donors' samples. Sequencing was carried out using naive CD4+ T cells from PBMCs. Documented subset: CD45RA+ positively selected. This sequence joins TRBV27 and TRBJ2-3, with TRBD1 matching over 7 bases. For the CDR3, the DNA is TGTGCCAGCAGCCCGTCACAGGGGCGCGCAGATACGCAGTATTTT. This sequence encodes CASSPSQGRADTQYF.